This T cell receptor (beta chain) was sequenced during a study of cytomegalovirus exposure and HLA in healthy donors. On the study more broadly: Early released data comprised tens of millions of unique TCRs from HLA-typed donors. Points from the study as a whole: The Asian-associated ancestry cluster reportedly had fewer N-insertions than the approximately 690-donor mean in a later analysis. Judged likely to be a sequencing artifact was a cluster of highly shared sequence variants.

Of note for this clone: Its matching antigen is unknown.

CDR3 length: 11 amino acids. The V end was cut by 4 bases, the J end by 1 base, with 2 bases between. Germline CDR1 reads SGHNT; CDR2 reads YYREEE (reference sequence). The PCR contained 60 Vbeta and 13 Jbeta primers. Sequenced by immunoSEQ multiplex PCR; TCRdb stores in-frame clones only, minus some. The repertoire holds 310,000 or so clones, with about 90% as singletons. The sequencing input was PBMCs. The receptor's source is a woman between 18 and 29 years old in good health and CMV-seronegative. This chain links TRBV5-4 with TRBJ2-5; D is unclear. In nucleotides, the CDR3 is TGTGCCAGCAGCCGCCAAGAGACCCAGTACTTC. This codes for CASSRQETQYF.